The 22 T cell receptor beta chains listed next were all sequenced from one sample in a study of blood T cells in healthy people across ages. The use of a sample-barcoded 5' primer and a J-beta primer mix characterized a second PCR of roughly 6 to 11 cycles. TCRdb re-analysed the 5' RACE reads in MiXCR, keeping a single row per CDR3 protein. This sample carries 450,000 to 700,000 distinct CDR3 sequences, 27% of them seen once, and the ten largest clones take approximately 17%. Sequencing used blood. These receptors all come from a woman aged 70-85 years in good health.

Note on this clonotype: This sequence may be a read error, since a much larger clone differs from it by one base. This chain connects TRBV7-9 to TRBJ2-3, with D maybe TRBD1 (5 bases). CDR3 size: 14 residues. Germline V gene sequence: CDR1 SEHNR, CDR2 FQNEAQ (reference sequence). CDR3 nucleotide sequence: TGTGCCAGCAGCTACACCCGACAGCAGGATACGCAGTGTTTT. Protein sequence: CASSYTRQQDTQCF. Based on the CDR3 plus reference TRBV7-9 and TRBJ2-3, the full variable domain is DTGVSQNPRHKITKRGQNVTFRCDPISEHNRLYWYRQTLGQGPEFLTYFQNEAQLEKSRLLSDRFSAERPKGSFSTLEIQRTEQGDSAMYLCASSYTRQQDTQCFGPGTRLTVL.

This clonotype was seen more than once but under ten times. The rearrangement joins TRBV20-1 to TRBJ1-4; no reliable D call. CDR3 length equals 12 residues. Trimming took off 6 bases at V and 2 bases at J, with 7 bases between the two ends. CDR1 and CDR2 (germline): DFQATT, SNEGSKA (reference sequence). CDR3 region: CSAYQTNEKLFF. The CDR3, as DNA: TGCAGTGCGTACCAGACTAATGAAAAACTGTTTTTT.

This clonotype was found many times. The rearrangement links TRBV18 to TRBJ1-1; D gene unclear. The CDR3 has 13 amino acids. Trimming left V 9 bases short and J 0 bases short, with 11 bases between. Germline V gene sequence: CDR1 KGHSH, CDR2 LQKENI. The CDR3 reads CASSSSVNTEAFF. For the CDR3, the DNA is TGTGCCAGTAGTAGTTCAGTGAACACTGAAGCTTTCTTT. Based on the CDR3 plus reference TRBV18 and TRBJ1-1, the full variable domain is NAGVMQNPRHLVRRRGQEARLRCSPMKGHSHVYWYRQLPEEGLKFMVYLQKENIIDESGMPKERFSAEFPKEGPSILRIQQVVRGDSAAYFCASSSSVNTEAFFGQGTRLTVV.

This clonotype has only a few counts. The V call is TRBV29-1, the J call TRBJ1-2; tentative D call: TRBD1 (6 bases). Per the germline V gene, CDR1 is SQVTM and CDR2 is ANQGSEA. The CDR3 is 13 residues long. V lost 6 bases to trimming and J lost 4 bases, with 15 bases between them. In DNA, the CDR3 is TGCAGCGTGTGGGGGGGCGCCGTCTATGGCTACACCTTC. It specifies CSVWGGAVYGYTF.

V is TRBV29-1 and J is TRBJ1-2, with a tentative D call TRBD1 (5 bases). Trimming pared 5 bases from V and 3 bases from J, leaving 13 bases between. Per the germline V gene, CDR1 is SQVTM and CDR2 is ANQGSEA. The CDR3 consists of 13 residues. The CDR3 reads CSVYWRGDYGYTF. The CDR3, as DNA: TGCAGCGTTTACTGGCGGGGGGACTATGGCTACACCTTC.

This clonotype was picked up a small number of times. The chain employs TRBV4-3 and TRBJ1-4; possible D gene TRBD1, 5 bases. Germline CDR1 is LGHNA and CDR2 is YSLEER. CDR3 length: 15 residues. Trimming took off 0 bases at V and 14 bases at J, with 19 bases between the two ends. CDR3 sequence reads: CASSQDRGPSSGLFF. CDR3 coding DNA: TGCGCCAGCAGCCAAGATCGGGGCCCCTCGTCGGGGCTGTTTTTT.

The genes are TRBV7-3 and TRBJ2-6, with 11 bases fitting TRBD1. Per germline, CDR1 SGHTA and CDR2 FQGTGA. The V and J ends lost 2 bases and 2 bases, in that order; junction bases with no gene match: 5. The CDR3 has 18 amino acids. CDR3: CASSLLGQGVAGANVLTF. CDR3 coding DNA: TGTGCCAGCAGCTTATTGGGACAGGGGGTAGCTGGGGCCAACGTCCTGACTTTC.

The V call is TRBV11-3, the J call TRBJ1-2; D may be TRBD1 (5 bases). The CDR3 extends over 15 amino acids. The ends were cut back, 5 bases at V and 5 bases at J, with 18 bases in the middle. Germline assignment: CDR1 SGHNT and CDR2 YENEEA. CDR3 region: CASSPRPRGGYGYTF. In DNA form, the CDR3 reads TGTGCCAGCAGCCCCCGACCGAGGGGAGGGTATGGCTACACCTTC.

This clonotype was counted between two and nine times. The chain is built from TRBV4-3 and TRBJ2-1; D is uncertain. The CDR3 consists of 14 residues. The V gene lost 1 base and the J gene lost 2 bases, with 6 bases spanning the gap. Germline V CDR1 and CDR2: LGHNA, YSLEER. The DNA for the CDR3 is TGCGCCAGCAGCCAAGGGGATACCTACAATGAGCAGTTCTTC. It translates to CASSQGDTYNEQFF.

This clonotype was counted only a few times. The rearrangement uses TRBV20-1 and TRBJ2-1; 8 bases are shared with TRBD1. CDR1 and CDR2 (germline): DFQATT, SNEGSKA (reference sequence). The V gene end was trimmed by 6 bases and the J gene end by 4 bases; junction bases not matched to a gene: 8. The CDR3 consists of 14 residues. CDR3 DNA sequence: TGCAGTGCCAGCCGGGACAGGAAATACAATGAGCAGTTCTTC. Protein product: CSASRDRKYNEQFF.

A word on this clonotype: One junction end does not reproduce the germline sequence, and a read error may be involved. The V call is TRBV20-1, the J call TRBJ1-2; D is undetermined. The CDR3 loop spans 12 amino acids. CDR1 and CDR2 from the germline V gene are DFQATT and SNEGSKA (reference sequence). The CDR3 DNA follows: TGCAGTGCCACCCCACCGGGATATGGCTACGCCTTC. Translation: CSATPPGYGYAF.

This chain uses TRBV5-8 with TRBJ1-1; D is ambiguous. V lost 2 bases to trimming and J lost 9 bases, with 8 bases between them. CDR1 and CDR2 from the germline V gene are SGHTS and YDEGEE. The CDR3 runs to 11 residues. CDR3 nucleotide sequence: TGTGCCAGCAGCTTCAGACAAAAAGCTTTCTTT. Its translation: CASSFRQKAFF.

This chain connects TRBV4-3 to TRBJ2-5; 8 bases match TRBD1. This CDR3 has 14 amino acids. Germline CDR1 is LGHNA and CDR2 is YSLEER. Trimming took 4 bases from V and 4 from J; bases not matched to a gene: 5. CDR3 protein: CASSLSQGGETQYF. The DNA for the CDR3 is TGCGCCAGCAGCCTCTCACAGGGGGGAGAGACCCAGTACTTC.

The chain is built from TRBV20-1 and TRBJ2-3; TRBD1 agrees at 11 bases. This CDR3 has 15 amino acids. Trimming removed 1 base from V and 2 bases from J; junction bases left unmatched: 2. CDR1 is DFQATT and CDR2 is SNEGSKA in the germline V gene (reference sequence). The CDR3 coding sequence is TGCAGTGCTAGAGGGACAGGGGGCCCCACAGATACGCAGTATTTT. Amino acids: CSARGTGGPTDTQYF.

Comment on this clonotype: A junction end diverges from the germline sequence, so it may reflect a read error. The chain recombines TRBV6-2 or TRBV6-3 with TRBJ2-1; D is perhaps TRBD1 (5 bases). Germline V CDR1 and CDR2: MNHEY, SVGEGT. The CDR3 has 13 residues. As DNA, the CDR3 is TGTGCCAGCAGTAGCCCGCGGACACAAATCCGTATCTTC. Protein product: CASSSPRTQIRIF.

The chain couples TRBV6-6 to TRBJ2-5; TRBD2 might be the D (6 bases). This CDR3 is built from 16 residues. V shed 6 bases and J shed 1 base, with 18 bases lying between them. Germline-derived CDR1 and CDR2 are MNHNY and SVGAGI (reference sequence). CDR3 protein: CASSHPGLPGQETQYF. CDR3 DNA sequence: TGTGCCAGCAGCCATCCGGGACTCCCTGGCCAAGAGACCCAGTACTTC.

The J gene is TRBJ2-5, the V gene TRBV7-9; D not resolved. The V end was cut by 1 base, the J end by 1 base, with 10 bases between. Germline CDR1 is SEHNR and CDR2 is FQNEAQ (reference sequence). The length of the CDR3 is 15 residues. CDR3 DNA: TGTGCCAGCAGCTTAGGCGTGCAGTTCCAAGAGACCCAGTACTTC. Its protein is CASSLGVQFQETQYF.

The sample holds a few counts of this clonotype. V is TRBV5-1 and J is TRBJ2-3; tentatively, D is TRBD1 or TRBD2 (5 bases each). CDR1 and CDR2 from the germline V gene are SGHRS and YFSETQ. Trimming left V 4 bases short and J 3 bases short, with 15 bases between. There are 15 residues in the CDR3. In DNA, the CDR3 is TGCGCCAGCAGCGCGGTAGGGGACGGGACAGATACGCAGTATTTT. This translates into CASSAVGDGTDTQYF.

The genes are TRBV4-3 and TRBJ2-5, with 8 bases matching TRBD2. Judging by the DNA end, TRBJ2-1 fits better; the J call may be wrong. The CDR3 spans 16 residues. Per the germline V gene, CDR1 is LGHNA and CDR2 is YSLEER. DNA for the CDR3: TGCGCCAGCAGCCAAGCGGGCGGCGGGGGGATCAATGAGCAGTTCTTC. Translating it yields CASSQAGGGGINEQFF.

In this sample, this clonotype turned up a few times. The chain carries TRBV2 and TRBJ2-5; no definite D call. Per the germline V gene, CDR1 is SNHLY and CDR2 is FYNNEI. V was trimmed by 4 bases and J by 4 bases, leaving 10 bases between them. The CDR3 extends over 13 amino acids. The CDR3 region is CASSGNHGETQYF. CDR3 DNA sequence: TGTGCCAGCAGTGGTAATCACGGAGAGACCCAGTACTTC.

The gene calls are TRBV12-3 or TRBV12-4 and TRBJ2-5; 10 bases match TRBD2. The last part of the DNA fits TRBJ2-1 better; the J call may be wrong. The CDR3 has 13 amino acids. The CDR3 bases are TGTGCCAGCATTCCTAGCGGGGGAAATGAGCAGTTCTTC. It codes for CASIPSGGNEQFF.

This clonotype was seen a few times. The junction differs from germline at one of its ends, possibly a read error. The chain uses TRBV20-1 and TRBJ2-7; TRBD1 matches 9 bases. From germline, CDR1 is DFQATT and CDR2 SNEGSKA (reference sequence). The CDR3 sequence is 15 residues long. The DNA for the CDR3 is TGCAGTGCTAGAGATCCCCTTCGACAGGGGGGCGAGCAGCACTTC. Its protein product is CSARDPLRQGGEQHF.